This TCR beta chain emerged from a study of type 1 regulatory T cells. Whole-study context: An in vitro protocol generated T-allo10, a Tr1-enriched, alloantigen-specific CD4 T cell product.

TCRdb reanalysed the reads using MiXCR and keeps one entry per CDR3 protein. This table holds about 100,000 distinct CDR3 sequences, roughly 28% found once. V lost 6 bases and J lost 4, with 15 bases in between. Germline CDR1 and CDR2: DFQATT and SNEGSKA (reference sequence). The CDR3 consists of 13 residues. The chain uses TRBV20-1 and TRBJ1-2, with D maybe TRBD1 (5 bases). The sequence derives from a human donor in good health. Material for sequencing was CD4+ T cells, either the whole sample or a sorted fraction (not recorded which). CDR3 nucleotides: TGCAGTGCCTCTCCCACCAGGGTCTATGGCTACACCTTC. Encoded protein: CSASPTRVYGYTF.